A single sample gave rise to the 12 T cell receptor beta chains below, sequenced in a study of beta chain features in type 1 diabetes. Study-wide points: Significant though moderate, a shortening of TCRB CDR3s appeared in all four CD4+ subsets of Type 1 diabetes patients.

Their target antigens are unknown. Every bit of the isolated RNA underwent reverse transcription, so sequencing read expressed TCRB transcripts. Profiled with immunoSEQ multiplex PCR; TCRdb holds only in-frame clones, not every one. The data hold 300,000 to 450,000 clones, with roughly 12% observed a single time. Input material: naive CD4+ T cells from blood. The receptors come from a woman younger than 30 with type 1 diabetes.

The CDR3 reads CAISESGGQTNYGYTF. CDR3 nucleotides: TGTGCCATCAGTGAGTCCGGCGGACAAACTAACTATGGCTACACCTTC. The rearrangement links TRBV10-3 to TRBJ1-2, with a possible D match to TRBD1 (5 bases). CDR1 and CDR2 from the germline V gene are ENHRY and SYGVKD. This CDR3 spans 16 amino acids. The V gene lost 0 bases and the J gene lost 0 bases, with 11 bases spanning the gap.

The chain employs TRBV7-2 and TRBJ1-3, with a weak D call TRBD1 (5 bases). Deletions cut 2 bases from V and 2 bases from J, with 13 bases between. CDR3 length: 16 amino acids. Per germline, CDR1 SGHTA and CDR2 FQGNSA. CDR3 loop: CASSLFGGGTGNTIYF. Here the CDR3 DNA reads TGTGCCAGCAGCTTATTCGGGGGGGGGACTGGAAACACCATATATTTT.

This clone came up a few times. CDR3: CASSLGSGDVAFF. The DNA for the CDR3 is TGCGCCAGCAGCTTGGGGTCAGGGGATGTAGCTTTCTTT. The chain links TRBV5-1 to TRBJ1-1; D possibly corresponds to TRBD1 (6 bases). V was shortened by 0 bases and J by 10 bases, with 13 bases between the two germline ends. The CDR3 length is 13 residues. Germline CDR1 SGHRS, CDR2 YFSETQ.

This clone has more than one count but fewer than ten. The chain has TRBV4-3 and TRBJ2-1; D is perhaps TRBD2 (5 bases). This CDR3 region has 13 residues. Germline V gene sequence: CDR1 LGHNA, CDR2 YSLEER. V lost 5 bases and J 11 bases, leaving 16 bases between the germline ends. The CDR3 nucleotides are TGCGCCAGCAGCTTAAGTGCGGGTCCCCAGCAGTTCTTC. Translated: CASSLSAGPQQFF.

CDR3 DNA: TGTGCCAGCAGCTCTCGACTCCGGACAGGAAAGGACGCTGAAGCTTTCTTT. Amino acids: CASSSRLRTGKDAEAFF. V gene TRBV13 combines with J gene TRBJ1-1; TRBD1 agrees at 7 bases. Unmatched junction bases numbered 17, after V lost 4 bases and J lost 6 bases. This CDR3 is 17 amino acids long. In germline, CDR1 is PRHDT, CDR2 FYEKMQ (reference sequence).

CDR3 loop: CASSVTGGGSTDTQYF. CDR3 nucleotide sequence: TGTGCCAGCAGCGTGACAGGGGGGGGAAGCACAGATACGCAGTATTTT. This chain joins TRBV7-9 and TRBJ2-3, with 9 bases matching TRBD1. The germline CDR1 and CDR2 sequences are SEHNR and FQNEAQ (reference sequence). V was pared by 5 bases and J by 0 bases, with 6 bases of the junction left unmatched. The CDR3 consists of 16 residues.

The chain uses TRBV28 and TRBJ1-4; 7 bases are shared with TRBD1. V dropped 3 bases and J dropped 2; count of bases not matched to a gene: 12. This CDR3 has 18 amino acids. CDR1 and CDR2 from the germline V gene are MDHEN and SYDVKM. The CDR3 bases are TGTGCCAGCAGTTTCCAACATTCGACAGGGTCGACTAATGAAAAACTGTTTTTT. Amino acid sequence: CASSFQHSTGSTNEKLFF.

The chain employs TRBV28 and TRBJ2-1; TRBD2 aligns across 9 bases. The CDR3 has 16 residues. Trimming removed 4 bases from V and 4 bases from J; junction bases left unmatched: 8. Germline CDR1 and CDR2: MDHEN and SYDVKM. CDR3 bases: TGTGCCAGCAGTTCCCAGACTAGCGGAACATACAATGAGCAGTTCTTC. Its translation is CASSSQTSGTYNEQFF.

In its sample, this clone was seen a few times. This sequence joins TRBV15 and TRBJ2-7; 7 bases are shared with TRBD2. The germline V gene has CDR1 LNHNV and CDR2 YYDKDF (reference sequence). The CDR3 is 17 amino acids. The ends lost 5 bases at V and 1 base at J; junction bases unmatched: 14. The CDR3 region is CATSRLATPRGSYEQYF. The CDR3 DNA reads TGTGCCACCAGCCGACTAGCCACGCCTCGCGGTTCCTACGAGCAGTACTTC.

J is TRBJ1-2 and V is TRBV9; D gene uncertain. V lost 4 bases to trimming and J lost 2 bases, with 15 bases between them. CDR1 is SGDLS, CDR2 YYNGEE, per germline. There are 15 residues in the CDR3. This CDR3 is CASSSHPEANYGYTF. DNA for the CDR3: TGTGCCAGCAGCTCCCACCCAGAGGCCAACTATGGCTACACCTTC.

Remarks on this clone: Other DNA sequences within the sample encode an identical CDR3. The rearrangement joins TRBV7-2 to TRBJ2-7, with 11 bases aligning to TRBD2. Germline CDR1 SGHTA, CDR2 FQGNSA. V was pared by 1 base and J by 3 bases, with 2 bases of the junction left unmatched. The CDR3 runs to 15 residues. The DNA of the CDR3 is TGTGCCAGCAGCTTAGAGACTAGCGGGAACTACGAGCAGTACTTC. Translation gives CASSLETSGNYEQYF. Drawing the rest from reference TRBV7-2 and TRBJ2-7, the complete variable domain is GAGVSQSPSNKVTEKGKDVELRCDPISGHTALYWYRQSLGQGLEFLIYFQGNSAPDKSGLPSDRFSAERTGGSVSTLTIQRTQQEDSAVYLCASSLETSGNYEQYFGPGTRLTVT.

This clone was seen only a few times. V usage is TRBV7-2 and J usage is TRBJ2-7; 9 nucleotides align to TRBD1. This CDR3 has 15 residues. The J segment lost 6 bases and the V segment lost 5 bases, leaving 11 bases of the junction unmatched. In germline, CDR1 is SGHTA, CDR2 FQGNSA. CDR3 coding DNA: TGTGCCAGCAGCACGGCCCGGGACAGGGTGGGCGAGCAGTACTTC. Translation gives CASSTARDRVGEQYF.